The T cell receptor (beta chain) described here comes from a study of early T cells in non-severe SARS-CoV-2 infection. Study summary: Sequencing targeted bulk RNA from unsorted whole blood, leaving chains unpaired.

V was clipped by 6 bases and J by 3 bases; unmatched bases: 5. The CDR3 loop spans 15 amino acids. Germline V gene sequence: CDR1 MNHNY, CDR2 SVGAGI (reference sequence). TCRdb passed the 5' RACE reads through MiXCR, listing each CDR3 protein once. In the table there are 48,000 or so distinct CDR3 sequences, roughly 6.2% of which are singletons. The sample was whole blood, taken at baseline. This chain connects TRBV6-6 to TRBJ2-3, with 11 bases fitting TRBD2. The clonotype comes from an adult who was a healthcare worker with PCR-confirmed SARS-CoV-2 infection or an uninfected control (not recorded which). The CDR3 spells CASRRRTSGTDTQYF. The CDR3 nucleotides read TGTGCCAGCAGACGCAGGACTAGCGGGACAGATACGCAGTATTTT.